These 6 T cell receptor beta chains originate from one sample sequenced in a study of cytomegalovirus exposure and HLA in healthy donors. PCR amplification relied on 60 Vbeta primers (plus 13 Jbeta primers). Profiling relied on immunoSEQ multiplex PCR, and the TCRdb table lists in-frame clones only, not all of them. The data show more than 85,000 clones, approximately 76% seen once. Input material: PBMCs. All receptors come from a middle-aged man in good health and CMV-seronegative.

This rearrangement joins TRBV11-2 to TRBJ2-7, with TRBD1 matching 7 bases. Trimming cost V 5 bases and J 2 bases; bases outside gene matches: 9. Germline lookup yields CDR1 SGHAT and CDR2 FQNNGV. The CDR3 is 15 amino acids. The CDR3 is CASSNSGTETYEQYF. CDR3 sequence (DNA): TGTGCCAGCAGCAACTCCGGGACAGAAACCTACGAGCAGTACTTC. The full variable domain, rest sourced from reference TRBV11-2 and TRBJ2-7, is EAGVAQSPRYKIIEKRQSVAFWCNPISGHATLYWYQQILGQGPKLLIQFQNNGVVDDSQLPKDRFSAERLKGVDSTLKIQPAKLEDSAVYLCASSNSGTETYEQYFGPGTRLTVT.

The gene calls are TRBV6-4 and TRBJ2-5; 13 nucleotides agree with TRBD2. The junction had 0 bases not matched to a gene; V was cut back by 3 bases and J by 2 bases. The CDR3 loop spans 15 amino acids. The germline CDR1 and CDR2 sequences are MRHNA and SNTAGT. The CDR3 DNA reads TGTGCCAGCAGTGAACTAGCGGGGGGGCAAGAGACCCAGTACTTC. Its protein product is CASSELAGGQETQYF.

The chain joins TRBV9 to TRBJ1-4; D might be TRBD1 (6 bases). The CDR3 is 14 amino acids. Trimming removed 4 bases from V and 8 bases from J, with 15 bases in between. Germline CDR1 SGDLS, CDR2 YYNGEE. The CDR3 DNA is TGTGCCAGCAGCCCTCAGGGGTCGGGGGAAAAACTGTTTTTT. It translates to CASSPQGSGEKLFF.

This clone was detected once. This chain links TRBV5-8 with TRBJ1-2; unclear D gene. Between the trimmed V and J ends, which lost 5 bases and 6 bases, there was a span of 11 bases. Germline V gene lookup returns CDR1 SGHTS and CDR2 YDEGEE. This CDR3 has 12 residues. CDR3 bases: TGTGCCAGCAGTGCGGTTTTGGATGGCTACACCTTC. Amino acids: CASSAVLDGYTF.

The chain has TRBV14 and TRBJ1-1, with D maybe TRBD1 (5 bases). This CDR3 is built from 15 residues. Germline values: CDR1 SGHDN, CDR2 FVKESK. The V gene lost 0 bases and the J gene lost 5 bases, with 13 bases spanning the gap. Here the CDR3 reads CASSQDRSRETEAFF. CDR3 in DNA: TGTGCCAGCAGCCAAGATCGGAGCAGGGAAACTGAAGCTTTCTTT.

CDR3 coding DNA: TGCGCCAGCAGCCGTGGACCCCCTAGACAGCGAACCGGGGAGCTGTTTTTT. It codes for CASSRGPPRQRTGELFF. This chain connects TRBV4-1 to TRBJ2-2; perhaps TRBD1 as D (5 bases). Looked up from germline, CDR1 is MGHRA and CDR2 is YSYEKL. V was shortened by 4 bases and J by 5 bases, with 20 bases between the two germline ends. This CDR3 contains 17 residues.